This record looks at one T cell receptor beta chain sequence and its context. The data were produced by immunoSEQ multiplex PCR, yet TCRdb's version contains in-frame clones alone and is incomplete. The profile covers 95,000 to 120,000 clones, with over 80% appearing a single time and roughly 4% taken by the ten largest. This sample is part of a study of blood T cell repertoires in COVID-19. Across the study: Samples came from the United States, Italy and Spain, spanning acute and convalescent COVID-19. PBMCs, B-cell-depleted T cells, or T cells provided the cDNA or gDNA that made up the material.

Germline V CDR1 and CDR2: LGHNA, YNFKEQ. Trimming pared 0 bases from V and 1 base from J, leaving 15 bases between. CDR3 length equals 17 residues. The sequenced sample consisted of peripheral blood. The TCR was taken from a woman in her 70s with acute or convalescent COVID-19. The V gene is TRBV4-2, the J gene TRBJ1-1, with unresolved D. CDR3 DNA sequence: TGTGCCAGCAGCCAAGACTGGGCAGATTATCAGAACACTGAAGCTTTCTTT. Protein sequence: CASSQDWADYQNTEAFF.